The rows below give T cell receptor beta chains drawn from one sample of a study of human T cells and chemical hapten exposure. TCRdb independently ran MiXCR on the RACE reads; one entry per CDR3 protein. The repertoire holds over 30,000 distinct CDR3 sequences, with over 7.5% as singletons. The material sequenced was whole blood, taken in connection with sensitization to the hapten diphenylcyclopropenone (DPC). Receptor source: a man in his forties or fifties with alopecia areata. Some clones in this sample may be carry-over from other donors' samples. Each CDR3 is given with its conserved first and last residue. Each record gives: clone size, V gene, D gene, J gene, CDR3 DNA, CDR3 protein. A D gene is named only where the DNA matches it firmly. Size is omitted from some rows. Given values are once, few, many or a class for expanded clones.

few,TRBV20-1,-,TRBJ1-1,TGCAGTGCTAGGAGGGAGCAAGCTTTCTTT,CSARREQAFF
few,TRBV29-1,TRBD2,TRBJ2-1,TGCAGCGTTGATTCAACTAGCGTCCGCAATGAGCAGTTCTTC,CSVDSTSVRNEQFF
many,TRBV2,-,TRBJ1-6,TGTGCCAGCAGTGAAGGCAGGCCGGGGTATAATTCACCCCTCCACTTT,CASSEGRPGYNSPLHF
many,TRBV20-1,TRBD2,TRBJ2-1,TGCAGTGCTAGACCCATAGCGGGAGACTACAATGAGCAGTTCTTC,CSARPIAGDYNEQFF
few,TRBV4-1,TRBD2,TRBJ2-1,TGCGCCAGCAGCCAAGGTGTTGTCGGGGGGAGCTCCTACAATGAGCAGTTCTTC,CASSQGVVGGSSYNEQFF
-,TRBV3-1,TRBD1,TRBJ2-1,TGTGCCAGCAGCCAAGCTGACAGGGGGGGAGAGCAGTTCTTC,CASSQADRGGEQFF
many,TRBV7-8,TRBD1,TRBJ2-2,TGTGCCAGCAGCGATATGGTCAACAGGGGGCGCCGGGAGCTGTTTTTT,CASSDMVNRGRRELFF
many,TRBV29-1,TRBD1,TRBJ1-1,TGCAGCGCCACAAAGGACAGGGCTAGTACTGAAGCTTTCTTT,CSATKDRASTEAFF
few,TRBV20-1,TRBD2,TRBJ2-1,TGCAGTGCTAGCCTTGGACTAGTCAATGAGCAGTTCTTC,CSASLGLVNEQFF
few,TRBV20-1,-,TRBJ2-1,TGCAGTGCTAGAGATCCGGCGGACCGGTCTGAGCAGTTCTTC,CSARDPADRSEQFF
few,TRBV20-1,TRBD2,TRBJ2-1,TGCAGTGCTAGACTACTAGCGGGAGTGGATGAGCAGTTCTTC,CSARLLAGVDEQFF
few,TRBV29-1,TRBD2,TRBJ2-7,TGCAGCGGGGGACTAGCGGGGGAGCAGTACTTC,CSGGLAGEQYF
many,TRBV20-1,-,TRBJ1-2,TGCAGTGCTACGGCGGGGAGATATGGCTACACCTTC,CSATAGRYGYTF
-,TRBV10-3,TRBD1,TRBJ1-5,TGTGCCATTACGACAGGGCAGAATCAGCCCCAGCATTTT,CAITTGQNQPQHF
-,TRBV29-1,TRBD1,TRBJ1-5,TGCAGCGTTGGGACAGGGAATAGCAATCAGCCCCAGCATTTT,CSVGTGNSNQPQHF
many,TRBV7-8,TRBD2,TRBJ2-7,TGTGCCAGCAGCTTAGGCCCGGGAGGTCTTTACGAGCAGTACTTC,CASSLGPGGLYEQYF
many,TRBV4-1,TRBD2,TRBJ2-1,TGCGCCAGCAGCCAAGGGCGGGAGGGGTACTACAATGAGCAGTTCTTC,CASSQGREGYYNEQFF
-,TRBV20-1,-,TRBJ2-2,TGCAGTGCTCCCGGGAACACCGGGGAGCTGTTTTTT,CSAPGNTGELFF
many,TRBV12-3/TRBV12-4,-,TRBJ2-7,TGTGCCAGCAGTTTATGGCAGGACTACGAGCAGTACTTC,CASSLWQDYEQYF
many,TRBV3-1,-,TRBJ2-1,TGTGCCAGCAGCCAAGGCTATCAAGGCGGTGAGCAGTTCTTC,CASSQGYQGGEQFF
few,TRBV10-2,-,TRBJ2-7,TGCGCCAGCAGTGAGGGAATGCTCTCCTACGAGCAGTACTTC,CASSEGMLSYEQYF
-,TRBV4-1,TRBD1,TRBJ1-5,TGCGCCAGCAGCCAATGGGGACAGGAGTACCAGCCCCAGCATTTT,CASSQWGQEYQPQHF
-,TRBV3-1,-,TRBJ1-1,TGTGCCAGCAGCCAAGTCGGCTCGGGGAACACTGAAGCTTTCTTT,CASSQVGSGNTEAFF
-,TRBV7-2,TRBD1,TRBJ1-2,TGTGCCAGCACCCAGCCGGGACAGGGATCTGGCTACACCTTC,CASTQPGQGSGYTF
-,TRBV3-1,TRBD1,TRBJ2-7,TGTGCCAGCAGCCAAGGGACAGGGGGCGAGCAGTACTTC,CASSQGTGGEQYF
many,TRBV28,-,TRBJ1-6,TGTGCCAGCAGACCCGGACCGGGAGAAATATTTAATTCACCCCTCCACTTT,CASRPGPGEIFNSPLHF
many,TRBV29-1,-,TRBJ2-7,TGCAGCGTTGAAGAAGGGGGGGACGAGCAGTACTTC,CSVEEGGDEQYF
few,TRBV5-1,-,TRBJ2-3,TGCGCCAGCAGCCCATCGGGAGACCCAGATACGCAGTATTTT,CASSPSGDPDTQYF
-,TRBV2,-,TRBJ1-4,TGTGCCAGCAGTGCTTCGGGACGGATTAATGAAAAACTGTTTTTT,CASSASGRINEKLFF
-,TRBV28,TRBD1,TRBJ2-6,TGTGCCGCTGGGACAGGGTTCTCTGGGGCCAACGTCCTGACTTTC,CAAGTGFSGANVLTF
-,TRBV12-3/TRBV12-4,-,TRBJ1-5,TGTGCCAGCAGTCAAGAACAGGGTAATCCGTACCAGCCCCAGCATTTT,CASSQEQGNPYQPQHF
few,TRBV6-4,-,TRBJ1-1,TGTGCCAGCAGTCCCTCAGGGACGGGTGAAGCTTTCTTT,CASSPSGTGEAFF
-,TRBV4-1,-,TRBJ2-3,TGCGCCAGCAGCCAAGATGGGGCCCTGGCATGGCAGTATTTT,CASSQDGALAWQYF
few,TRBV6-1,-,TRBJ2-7,TGTGCCAGCAGGGTATCGGGGGTGAACGAGCAGTACTTC,CASRVSGVNEQYF
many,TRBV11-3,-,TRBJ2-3,TGTGCCAGCAGTACCGGGAGCACAGATACGCAGTATTTT,CASSTGSTDTQYF
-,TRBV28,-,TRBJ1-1,TGTGCCAGCAGGGGAGGACAGAGAAACACTGAAGCTTTCTTT,CASRGGQRNTEAFF